This TCR beta chain was sequenced for a study of CD8+CD57+ T cells in acquired aplastic anemia. The TCR beta profiling, which covered VDJ combination and CDR3 sequence, was carried out using genomic DNA as the template. Via MiXCR, TCRdb re-called the reads, giving one row per CDR3 protein. The sample lists hundreds of thousands of distinct CDR3 sequences, 45% to 65% occurring once. Study-level points and caveats: Patients and healthy controls showed no significant CD8+ Simpson's diversity difference.

From germline, CDR1 is ENHRY and CDR2 SYGVKD. The CDR3 sequence is 14 residues long. V lost 7 bases, J lost 1 base, and 11 bases lay in between. Selection for sequencing was limited to patients who had shown CD8+CD57+ cell expansion by flow cytometry. Every patient had severe acquired aplastic anemia. This clonotype is a singleton in its sample. What it binds is unknown. The sequencing input was sorted CD4+, CD8+, or CD8+CD57+ T cells (not recorded which) from PBMCs. The V and J genes are TRBV10-3 and TRBJ1-5, with D perhaps TRBD1 (6 bases). The receptor was derived from a human donor with aplastic anemia. CDR3 sequence reads: CAITPDSSNQPQHF. Written as DNA, the CDR3 is TGTGCCATCACACCGGACAGCAGCAATCAGCCCCAGCATTTT.